This TCR beta chain was identified in a study of T-cell reconstitution after alpha-beta-depleted transplantation in children. Study-level points and caveats: T cells produced anew were the main source of T-cell counts and diversity one year after transplant.

This CDR3 contains 16 residues. Deletions cut 7 bases from V and 3 bases from J, with 22 bases between. Germline CDR1 reads SNHLY; CDR2 reads FYNNEI. The authors prepared the TCRbeta library with unique molecular identifiers. TCRdb passed the PCR reads through MiXCR, listing each CDR3 protein once. The sample yields over 85,000 distinct CDR3 sequences, approximately 8% seen once. At least ten counts were recorded for this clonotype. Its specificity is not known. The chain combines TRBV2 with TRBJ2-7; D possibly uses TRBD1 or TRBD2 (6 bases each). The TCR was taken from a boy aged 2 to 10 with acute lymphoblastic leukemia, due to receive a stem cell transplant. The source material was PBMCs, sampled before TCRalphabeta/CD19-depleted stem cell transplant. This CDR3 is CASIASPGAVGYEQYF. The CDR3 DNA reads as TGTGCCAGCATTGCGTCCCCGGGGGCCGTCGGCTACGAGCAGTACTTC.